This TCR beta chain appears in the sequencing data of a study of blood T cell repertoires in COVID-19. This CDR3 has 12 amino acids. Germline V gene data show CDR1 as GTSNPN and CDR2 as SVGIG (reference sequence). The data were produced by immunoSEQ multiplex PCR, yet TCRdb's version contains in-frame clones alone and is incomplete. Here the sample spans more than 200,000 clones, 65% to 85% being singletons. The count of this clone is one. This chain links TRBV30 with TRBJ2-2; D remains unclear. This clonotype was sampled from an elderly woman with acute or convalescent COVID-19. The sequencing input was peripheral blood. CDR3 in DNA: TGTGTCTCGGGTCGCGCGGCCGGGGAGCTGTTTTTT. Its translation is CVSGRAAGELFF.